The clone carrying this TCR beta chain appeared a single time. The record originates from a study of TIL therapy for anti-PD-1-resistant metastatic lung cancer. Study details: Tumor harvest preceded PD-1/PD-L1 blockade, followed by nivolumab treatment. Patients had a median age of 54 years (range about 38-85). Tumors carried a median roughly 1.5 non-synonymous mutations per megabase.

The libraries were made with immunoSEQ v3. Survey-level samples got 1.5 million to 2.5 million read pairs; deep-level samples got about 5-6 million. Using immunoSEQ multiplex PCR, the repertoire was profiled, and TCRdb retains in-frame clones only, with some absent. In the table there are roughly 60,000 clones, over 70% of which are singletons. This CDR3 has 20 amino acids. CDR1 and CDR2 (germline): PRHDT, FYEKMQ (reference sequence). The V and J ends lost 0 bases and 3 bases respectively, with 27 bases between them. Time point denoted: pre-treatment sample, taken before nivolumab and TIL therapy. This sample comprised blood, obtained at baseline. The sequence derives from a person aged 25-79 years with non-small cell lung cancer. This chain uses TRBV13 with TRBJ2-7; tentative D call: TRBD2 (6 bases). CDR3 in DNA: TGTGCCAGCAGCTTAGGCCAGCAGCGTGATAGCGGCCTCTCTCGCTACGAGCAGTACTTC. Its translation is CASSLGQQRDSGLSRYEQYF.